This T cell receptor (beta chain) was observed in a study of blood T cell repertoires in COVID-19. Study-level information: Acute and convalescent COVID-19 specimens originated in the United States, Italy and Spain.

In the authors' workflow: Reference gene primer amplification gave nucleated cell count estimates. Clones were sequenced by immunoSEQ multiplex PCR, and TCRdb holds only the in-frame ones, with some missing. V and J calls and clone size are those listed in that table; D and trimming were worked out from the DNA. In the table there are some 74,000 clones, around 80% of which are singletons. Germline loops: CDR1 MNHNS, CDR2 SASEGT. V was pared by 4 bases and J by 0 bases, with 20 bases between. This CDR3 contains 18 residues. Sequencing used peripheral blood. The source of this sequence is a woman older than 75 with active or convalescent COVID-19. This sequence joins TRBV6-1 and TRBJ2-3; TRBD1 is a possible D gene (5 bases). The CDR3 loop reads CASSGSWKGPFSTDTQYF. The CDR3 nucleotides read TGTGCCAGCAGTGGCTCTTGGAAGGGGCCATTTAGCACAGATACGCAGTATTTT.